The 15 T cell receptor beta chains given below trace back to one sample, sequenced in a study of T cell clonality in common variable immunodeficiency. Sequencing was performed with immunoSEQ multiplex PCR; in TCRdb, only in-frame clones are kept and a portion is missing. The sample is made up of 50,000 to 60,000 clones, none counted only once. Sequencing was performed on peripheral blood mononuclear cells. These receptors came from a person aged 18 to 69 in good health.

The sample holds many counts of this clone. Read coverage stops 3 residues before the CDR3 terminus; the germline J gene supplies the remainder. The J gene is TRBJ1-5, the V gene TRBV23-1; 10 bases agree with TRBD1. TRBV23-1 is an open reading frame, and its role is uncertain. The CDR3 contains 16 residues. The V segment lost 10 bases and the J segment 1 base; nucleotides outside the gene matches: 10. The part of the CDR3 DNA that was read is TGCGCCACCCAGGGGGACAGGGGCCTCAGCAATCAGCCC. Its translation is CATQGDRGLSNQP. In full, the CDR3 reads CATQGDRGLSNQPQHF.

This clone was observed at least ten times. The CDR3 is cut off 3 residues early in the read; its end comes from the germline J gene. V usage is TRBV5-5 and J usage is TRBJ1-4, with a possible D match to TRBD1 (5 bases). CDR1 and CDR2 (germline): SGHKS, YYEKEE (reference sequence). The V gene lost 3 bases and the J gene lost 2 bases, with 11 bases spanning the gap. The CDR3 has 15 residues. Partial CDR3 DNA: TGTGCCAGCAGCTCCCGACAGCTCACTAATGAAAAA. It specifies CASSSRQLTNEK. In full, the CDR3 is CASSSRQLTNEKLFF. The full variable domain, its missing parts supplied by reference TRBV5-5 and TRBJ1-4, is DAGVTQSPTHLIKTRGQQVTLRCSPISGHKSVSWYQQVLGQGPQFIFQYYEKEERGRGNFPDRFSARQFPNYSSELNVNALLLGDSALYLCASSSRQLTNEKLFFGSGTQLSVL.

This clone showed up many times. The missing CDR3 end, 3 residues past where the read stops, is filled in from the germline J gene. The chain carries TRBV9 and TRBJ2-1; a weak D match, TRBD2 (6 bases). Per germline, CDR1 SGDLS and CDR2 YYNGEE. Trimming stripped 3 bases from V and 3 bases from J, with 13 bases between. This CDR3 is built from 15 residues. The CDR3 reads CASSERLDNYNEQFF. The covered CDR3 bases are TGTGCCAGCAGCGAACGACTAGATAACTACAATGAG.

There are many counts of this clone. The read terminates 3 residues before the CDR3 end, so the remaining end is supplied by the germline J gene. The chain carries TRBV20-1 and TRBJ2-3, with 11 bases that match TRBD2. The CDR3 has 18 amino acids. Per the germline V gene, CDR1 is DFQATT and CDR2 is SNEGSKA (reference sequence). V was clipped by 2 bases and J by 2 bases; unmatched bases: 12. The CDR3 bases that were read are TGCAGTGCTAGATTACCCTACTTACTAGCGGGAGACACAGATACG. Translating it yields CSARLPYLLAGDTDT. The entire CDR3 is CSARLPYLLAGDTDTQYF.

This clone was picked up many times. The CDR3 goes on 3 residues after the read ends, and that part is filled in from the germline J gene. The V call is TRBV19, the J call TRBJ1-1; D not certain. This CDR3 contains 14 residues. V was pared by 4 bases and J by 5 bases, with 14 bases between. Germline CDR1 LNHDA, CDR2 SQIVND (reference sequence). The chain's CDR3 is CASSSLRSWTEAFF. Partial CDR3 DNA: TGTGCCAGTAGTAGTTTAAGGTCGTGGACTGAA.

There are a few counts of this clone. Read coverage stops 3 residues before the CDR3 terminus; the germline J gene supplies the remainder. V is TRBV2 and J is TRBJ2-1, with 7 bases fitting TRBD2. There are 16 residues in the CDR3. V lost 1 base to trimming and J lost 2 bases; unmatched junction nucleotides: 5. Per germline, CDR1 SNHLY and CDR2 FYNNEI. The sequenced CDR3 bases are TGTGCCAGCAGTGAAGTTGCGGGAGCCCCCTACAATGAG. It codes for CASSEVAGAPYNE. The entire CDR3 is CASSEVAGAPYNEQFF. Together with reference TRBV2 and TRBJ2-1, the CDR3 gives the full variable domain: EPEVTQTPSHQVTQMGQEVILRCVPISNHLYFYWYRQILGQKVEFLVSFYNNEISEKSEIFDDQFSVERPDGSNFTLKIRSTKLEDSAMYFCASSEVAGAPYNEQFFGPGTRLTVL.

This clone has ten or more counts. The sequenced fragment ends 3 residues before the CDR3 boundary, so the rest is inferred from the germline J gene. V is TRBV7-2 and J is TRBJ2-5; D may be TRBD1 (5 bases). V lost 2 bases and J 3 bases, leaving 7 bases between the germline ends. The CDR3 is 13 residues long. The germline V gene has CDR1 SGHTA and CDR2 FQGNSA. CDR3 DNA (partial): TGTGCCAGCAGCTTATCCAGGGAAGAGACC. It codes for CASSLSREET. The full CDR3 reads CASSLSREETQYF.

This clone was detected ten times or more. Read sequence stops 3 residues before the CDR3 end, and the germline J gene provides the missing end. The chain has TRBV5-4 and TRBJ2-5; D is perhaps TRBD2 (6 bases). Germline V gene data show CDR1 as SGHNT and CDR2 as YYREEE (reference sequence). The V and J ends lost 1 base and 4 bases respectively, with 11 bases between them. This CDR3 is 14 amino acids long. CDR3 DNA, as far as it was read: TGTGCCAGCAGCTTGTCACTAGCCGGAGAGACC. It codes for CASSLSLAGET. The CDR3 reads in full as CASSLSLAGETQYF.

The sample holds many counts of this clone. The sequenced fragment ends 3 residues before the CDR3 boundary, so the rest is inferred from the germline J gene. This chain links TRBV5-6 with TRBJ1-6; 7 positions agree with TRBD1. There are 15 residues in the CDR3. J was trimmed by 8 bases and V by 0 bases; bases with no gene match: 5. Germline CDR1 and CDR2: SGHDT and YYEEEE. Here the CDR3 reads CASSLVRDSHSPLHF. CDR3 bases read: TGTGCCAGCAGCTTGGTCCGGGACAGCCATTCACCC. The full variable domain, in which reference TRBV5-6 and TRBJ1-6 provide the parts outside the CDR3, is DAGVTQSPTHLIKTRGQQVTLRCSPKSGHDTVSWYQQALGQGPQFIFQYYEEEERQRGNFPDRFSGHQFPNYSSELNVNALLLGDSALYLCASSLVRDSHSPLHFGNGTRLTVT.

This clone was picked up many times. The CDR3 is cut off 3 residues early in the read; its end comes from the germline J gene. V and J are TRBV2 and TRBJ1-1; TRBD1 might be the D (6 bases). Between the trimmed V and J ends, which lost 4 bases and 1 base, there was a span of 7 bases. Germline V gene data show CDR1 as SNHLY and CDR2 as FYNNEI. The CDR3 covers 13 residues. The CDR3 here is CASSGQENTEAFF. The CDR3 bases that were read are TGTGCCAGCAGTGGACAGGAGAACACTGAA.

Many counts were recorded for this clone. The read falls 3 residues short of the CDR3 end, and the missing part is taken from the germline J gene. The rearrangement uses TRBV18 and TRBJ2-3; 9 bases align to TRBD2. The CDR3 is 14 amino acids. Germline V lookup: CDR1 KGHSH, CDR2 LQKENI. V lost 3 bases to trimming and J lost 5 bases; unmatched junction nucleotides: 3. CDR3 sequence: CASSPREGVDTQYF. The sequenced part of the CDR3 DNA is TGTGCCAGCTCACCGCGGGAGGGTGTAGATACG. The full variable domain, its missing parts supplied by reference TRBV18 and TRBJ2-3, is NAGVMQNPRHLVRRRGQEARLRCSPMKGHSHVYWYRQLPEEGLKFMVYLQKENIIDESGMPKERFSAEFPKEGPSILRIQQVVRGDSAAYFCASSPREGVDTQYFGPGTRLTVL.

Ten or more counts support this clone. The read halts 3 residues ahead of the CDR3 end, with the missing end drawn from the germline J gene. The chain recombines TRBV20-1 with TRBJ2-7, with D unresolved. Trimming took off 3 bases at V and 6 bases at J, with 12 bases between the two ends. Germline CDR1 reads DFQATT; CDR2 reads SNEGSKA (reference sequence). The CDR3 is made up of 12 amino acids. CDR3 DNA (partial): TGCAGTGCTAGTGTTCCTCTCAGCGAG. It encodes CSASVPLSE. The complete CDR3 protein is CSASVPLSEQYF.

Many counts were recorded for this clone. The read halts 3 residues ahead of the CDR3 end, with the missing end drawn from the germline J gene. The chain links TRBV4-1 to TRBJ2-3; D is unclear. This CDR3 region has 14 residues. Trimming removed 1 base at V and 0 bases at J, with 5 bases between. Germline loops: CDR1 MGHRA, CDR2 YSYEKL. The sequenced part of the CDR3 DNA is TGCGCCAGCAGCCAAGGGGCTAGCACAGATACG. This codes for CASSQGASTDT. The whole CDR3 region reads CASSQGASTDTQYF.

This clone was detected ten times or more. The CDR3 is cut off 3 residues early in the read; its end comes from the germline J gene. This chain connects TRBV7-6 to TRBJ1-2, with 9 bases that match TRBD1. V gave up 5 bases and J gave up 2 bases; unmatched junction bases: 3. Looked up from germline, CDR1 is SGHVS and CDR2 is FNYEAQ. This CDR3 has 14 amino acids. CDR3 residues: CASSKQGANYGYTF. The sequenced CDR3 bases are TGTGCCAGCAGCAAACAGGGGGCCAACTATGGC. Full variable domain (outside the CDR3, taken from reference TRBV7-6 and TRBJ1-2): GAGVSQSPRYKVTKRGQDVALRCDPISGHVSLYWYRQALGQGPEFLTYFNYEAQQDKSGLPNDRFSAERPEGSISTLTIQRTEQRDSAMYRCASSKQGANYGYTFGSGTRLTVV.

This clone appeared many times. CDR3 amino acids: CSVGDFLGKLFF. The DNA read from the CDR3 is TGCAGCGTTGGGGACTTCTTAGGAAAA. The chain employs TRBV29-1 and TRBJ1-4, with D possibly TRBD1 on 5 matching bases. The DNA ends 3 residues before the CDR3 does, and the rest of the CDR3 is filled in from the germline J gene. With 4 bases removed from V and 10 bases from J, the gap between germline ends came to 13 bases. Germline CDR1 is SQVTM and CDR2 is ANQGSEA. The CDR3 has 12 residues.